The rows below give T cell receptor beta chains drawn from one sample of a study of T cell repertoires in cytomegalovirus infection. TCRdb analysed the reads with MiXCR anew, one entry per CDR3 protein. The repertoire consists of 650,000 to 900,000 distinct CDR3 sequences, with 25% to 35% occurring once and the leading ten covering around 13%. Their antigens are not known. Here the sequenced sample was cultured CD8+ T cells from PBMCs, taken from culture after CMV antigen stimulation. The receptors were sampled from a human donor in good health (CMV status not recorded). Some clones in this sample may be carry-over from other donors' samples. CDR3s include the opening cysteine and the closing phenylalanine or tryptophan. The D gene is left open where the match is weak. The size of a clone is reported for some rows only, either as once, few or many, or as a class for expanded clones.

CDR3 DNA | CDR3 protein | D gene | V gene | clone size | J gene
TGTGCCAGCAGTTTGGGGGGACCGAGCAATCAGCCCCAGCATTTT | CASSLGGPSNQPQHF | . | TRBV28 | few | TRBJ1-5
TGTGCCAGCAGCGTAGGGACGGGACAGGGAATATATGGCTACACCTTC | CASSVGTGQGIYGYTF | TRBD1 | TRBV9 | few | TRBJ1-2
TGTGCCAGCAGTCAAAGGGTAGATGGCTACACCTTC | CASSQRVDGYTF | . | TRBV6-1 | . | TRBJ1-2
TGTGCCAGCAGCTTACCTGGACAGGGGGGAGATACGCAGTATTTT | CASSLPGQGGDTQYF | TRBD1 | TRBV7-9 | few | TRBJ2-3
TGTGCCAGCAGTTACGAAAGGTTTAATGGCTACAATGAGCAGTTCTTC | CASSYERFNGYNEQFF | . | TRBV6-2/TRBV6-3 | once | TRBJ2-1
TGTGCCAGCAGCCCAACAGCGGGAGACACAGATACGCAGTATTTT | CASSPTAGDTDTQYF | TRBD2 | TRBV6-1 | many | TRBJ2-3
TGTGCCAGCAGCCACAGGGGGGCGGTCACCGGGGAGCTGTTTTTT | CASSHRGAVTGELFF | TRBD1 | TRBV12-3/TRBV12-4 | . | TRBJ2-2
TGCAGCGTTGAAGATCAGGTCAGGGCCTATGGCTACACCTTC | CSVEDQVRAYGYTF | . | TRBV29-1 | . | TRBJ1-2
TGTGCCAGCAGCGTCGACAGGGCCGGGGAGCTGTTTTTT | CASSVDRAGELFF | TRBD1 | TRBV11-3 | . | TRBJ2-2
TGTGCCAGCAGCCAAGGGGAAAATGCGAACACCGGGGAGCTGTTTTTT | CASSQGENANTGELFF | . | TRBV7-4 | . | TRBJ2-2
TGTGCCATCAGGGGGACGGTGACCTCTGGAAACACCATATATTTT | CAIRGTVTSGNTIYF | . | TRBV10-3 | . | TRBJ1-3
TGTGCCAGCAGCCCCAGCGGGGGGGCGAGAGATACGCAGTATTTT | CASSPSGGARDTQYF | TRBD2 | TRBV7-2 | many | TRBJ2-3
TGTGCCAGCAGTTTCCCTAACCAGTCACCCCTCCACTTT | CASSFPNQSPLHF | . | TRBV28 | . | TRBJ1-6
TGTGCCATCAGTCCGGACAGGGCGAAAGAAGCTTTCTTT | CAISPDRAKEAFF | TRBD1 | TRBV10-3 | . | TRBJ1-1
TGTGCCAGCAACATGGAACAGGGGGCCTACAATGAGCAGTTCTTC | CASNMEQGAYNEQFF | TRBD1 | TRBV27 | . | TRBJ2-1
TGTGCCAGCAGGATAGTGGCGTCCTCCTACGAGCAGTACTTC | CASRIVASSYEQYF | . | TRBV27 | few | TRBJ2-7
TGTGCCACCAGTGTCGGGACAGGGGGCGTAGATACGCAGTATTTT | CATSVGTGGVDTQYF | TRBD1 | TRBV24-1 | . | TRBJ2-3
TGTGCCACCAGTGATCCTGACGGCTGGGAGCATTTT | CATSDPDGWEHF | . | TRBV24-1 | . | TRBJ1-5
TGTGCCAGCAGCTCACTGGAGGGGGGGTATAATTCACCCCTCCACTTT | CASSSLEGGYNSPLHF | . | TRBV7-6 | . | TRBJ1-6
TGTGCCAGCAGCCACGCCCGCAGAAATGGCTACACCTTC | CASSHARRNGYTF | . | TRBV7-2 | many | TRBJ1-2
TGTGCCAGCGGAAACCCGGGACTAGCGGCACCGGACTTC | CASGNPGLAAPDF | TRBD2 | TRBV12-3/TRBV12-4 | . | TRBJ2-4
TGTGCCAGCAGTTGGACAGTGGACAATGAGCAGTTCTTC | CASSWTVDNEQFF | . | TRBV6-5 | few | TRBJ2-1